This T cell receptor (beta chain) was sequenced in a study of blood T cell repertoires in COVID-19. Turning to the study itself: The cDNA or gDNA used as material had been derived from T cells, B-cell-depleted T cells, or PBMCs.

Enrollees, 18 to 89 years old, lived in 25 or so US areas. Which cohort a participant joined came from the clinical history participants gave. V shed 0 bases and J shed 5 bases, with 7 bases lying between them. Germline V gene lookup returns CDR1 MNHEY and CDR2 SVGAGI. CDR3 size: 13 residues. Measured with immunoSEQ multiplex PCR; TCRdb has only the in-frame clones, and not every one. The sample has under 300,000 clones, roughly 90% seen once. The chain links TRBV6-5 to TRBJ2-5; the D gene is possibly TRBD1 (5 bases). The clonotype comes from a young woman with acute COVID-19. The material sequenced was PBMCs or T cells enriched from blood (not recorded which). The CDR3 is CASSYSGAETQYF. The CDR3 DNA sequence: TGTGCCAGCAGTTACTCAGGGGCGGAGACCCAGTACTTC.